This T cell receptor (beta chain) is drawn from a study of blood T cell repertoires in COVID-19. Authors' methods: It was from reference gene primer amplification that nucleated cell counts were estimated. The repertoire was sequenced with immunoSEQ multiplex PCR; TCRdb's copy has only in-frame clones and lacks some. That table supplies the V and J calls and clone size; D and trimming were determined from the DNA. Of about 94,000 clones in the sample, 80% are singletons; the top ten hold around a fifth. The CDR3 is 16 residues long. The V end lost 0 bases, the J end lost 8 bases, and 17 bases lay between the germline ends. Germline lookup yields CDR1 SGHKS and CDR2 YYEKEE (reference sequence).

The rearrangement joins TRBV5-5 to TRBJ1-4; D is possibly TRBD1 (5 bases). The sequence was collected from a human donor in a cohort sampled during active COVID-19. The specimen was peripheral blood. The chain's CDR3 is CASSLGQGILTEKLFF. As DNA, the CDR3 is TGTGCCAGCAGCTTGGGGCAGGGTATACTAACGGAAAAACTGTTTTTT.